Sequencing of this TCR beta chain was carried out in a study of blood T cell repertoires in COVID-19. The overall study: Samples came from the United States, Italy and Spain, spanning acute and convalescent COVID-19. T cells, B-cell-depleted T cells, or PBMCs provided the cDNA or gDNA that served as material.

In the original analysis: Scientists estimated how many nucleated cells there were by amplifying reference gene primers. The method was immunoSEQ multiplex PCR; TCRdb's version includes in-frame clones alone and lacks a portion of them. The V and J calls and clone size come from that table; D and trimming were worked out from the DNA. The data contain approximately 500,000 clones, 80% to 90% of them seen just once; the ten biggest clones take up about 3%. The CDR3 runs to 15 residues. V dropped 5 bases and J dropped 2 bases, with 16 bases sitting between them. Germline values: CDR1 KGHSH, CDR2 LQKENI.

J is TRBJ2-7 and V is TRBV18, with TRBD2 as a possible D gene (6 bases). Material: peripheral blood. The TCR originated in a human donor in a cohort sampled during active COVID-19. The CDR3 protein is CASSVTGTGAYEQYF. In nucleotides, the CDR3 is TGTGCCAGCTCAGTCACCGGGACTGGCGCCTACGAGCAGTACTTC.